This T cell receptor (beta chain) comes out of a study of blood T cell repertoires in COVID-19 (dated by TCRdb to 2020 to 2022). Broadly, across the study: Samples covering the acute and convalescent phases of COVID-19 were provided by collaborators in the United States, Italy and Spain. The repertoires were made available in a free public database intended to serve as a resource for research on the immune response to SARS-CoV-2. Sample metadata almost always included a de-identified subject ID, COVID-19 status, age in years and sex. Deeply sampled blood TCRbeta repertoires from subjects exposed to, actively infected with, or recovered from COVID-19 were included in the dataset. Where available, HLA class I and class II types were taken from metadata supplied by the sample provider and were not determined by assay-based typing. The material from the prospective study consisted of cDNA or gDNA derived from T cells, B-cell-depleted T cells, or PBMCs. Samples were obtained from the ongoing ImmuneRACE study (first 160 participants) and from 1,254 subjects provided by 6 global collaborators.

After removal of 6 bases from V and 7 bases from J, the junction retains 9 bases not matched to a gene. From the cysteine through the phenylalanine, the CDR3 covers 14 amino acids. Just the 42-base CDR3 DNA is kept, in frame starting at base 1. The germline V gene gives CDR1 as MNHEY and CDR2 as SVGAGI. The immunoSEQ Assay, a bias-controlled multiplex PCR, was used to amplify TCRbeta CDR3 regions from genomic DNA. As for how the authors treated the data: The number of nucleated cells in each sample was estimated by amplification of reference gene primers within the assay. Sequence reads were collapsed and filtered to measure the absolute abundance of every unique TCRbeta CDR3 rearrangement. For each sample, productive Simpson clonality was calculated as the square root of Simpson's diversity index over productive rearrangements. Drawn from immuneACCESS, this table holds only the in-frame rearrangements with V and J called that TCRdb kept. Clones are partly lost; checked studies trace under half to an unresolved V gene and leave the rest unexplained. The V and J calls and the clone size are those of that table, but D and trimming were determined from the DNA. The sample table records roughly 57,000 clones; 87% of these occur just once. The ten largest clones add up to approximately 6.9% of the sample.

What the work shows at the level of the full study, not this receptor alone: Clinical and demographic metadata were provided uncurated, with the amount varying by source and participant.

On this clone itself: Its target antigen remains unknown. Base qualities are not at hand, and no much larger clone is one base apart.

Collaborating institutions collected whole blood in K2EDTA tubes following their own protocols. Collaborator samples were shipped for TCRbeta analysis as frozen whole blood, isolated PBMCs, or DNA extracted from either sample type. The sequence was collected from a man in his sixties with active or convalescent COVID-19. Sequenced material: peripheral blood. The chain was built from TRBV6-5 and TRBJ1-2, with 9 junctional bases fitting TRBD1. The encoded CDR3 is CASSGMGQGVGYTF. The bases are TGTGCCAGCAGCGGAATGGGACAGGGTGTTGGCTACACCTTC.